Sequencing of this T cell receptor (beta chain) was carried out in a study of blood T cells in healthy people across ages. Study-level background: Using template switching, researchers captured about one barcoded beta molecule for each two T cells. Whole-study findings and limits: Getting older went along with TCR beta diversity per million T cells dropping roughly linearly.

Germline V CDR1 and CDR2: SNHLY, FYNNEI. The CDR3 is 16 amino acids. The V and J ends lost 7 bases and 2 bases, in that order; junction bases with no gene match: 10. Isolated per sample were at least 7 million PBMCs. Total RNA amounts of at least 5 micrograms were extracted per sample. For this clonotype: Its antigen is unidentified.

A second about 7 to 11 cycle PCR used barcoded and J-beta primers. TCRdb fed the 5' RACE reads into MiXCR, producing one record per CDR3 protein. The top ten hold roughly 25% of the sample, which has about 580,000 distinct CDR3 sequences, around 50% seen once. The sequenced sample consisted of blood. This chain uses TRBV2 with TRBJ2-1, with 8 bases identical to TRBD1. This clonotype originated in a man older than 75 in good health. The CDR3 sequence is CASTGQGGLPYNEQFF. The DNA of the CDR3 is TGTGCCAGCACCGGACAGGGCGGACTCCCCTACAATGAGCAGTTCTTC.